The sequence of this T cell receptor beta chain was determined in a study of T cells in localized non-small cell lung cancer. General study points: Uninvolved adjacent lung showed the highest T cell clonality, exceeding tumor. As only one tumor region underwent sequencing, heterogeneity remains possible.

The table lists this clone with a count of one. The target antigen is unknown. Assay: immunoSEQ multiplex PCR; the TCRdb copy retains only in-frame clones and omits some. The data contain about 41,000 clones, about 83% of them singletons. The TCR was taken from a man aged 40 to 75 with stage II lung adenocarcinoma. This material consisted of PBMCs, taken before any cancer treatment.

The CDR3 region has the DNA TGTGCCAGCAGTTACTCGGTTCAGGGCCATCAGCCCCAGCATTTT. Translation: CASSYSVQGHQPQHF. The chain carries TRBV6-5 and TRBJ1-5; possible D gene TRBD1, 5 bases. CDR3 length equals 15 residues. Trimming removed 0 bases at V and 5 bases at J, with 11 bases between. From germline, CDR1 is MNHEY and CDR2 SVGAGI.